This T cell receptor beta chain was profiled in a study of blood T cell repertoires in COVID-19 (TCRdb year 2020). General notes on the study: Collaborator samples came from the United States, Italy and Spain and covered acute and convalescent phases of COVID-19. HLA class I and class II types, where available, came from metadata supplied by the sample provider rather than from assay-based typing. The repertoires were released in a freely available public database meant as a resource for research on the immune response to SARS-CoV-2. The dataset comprised deeply sampled blood TCRbeta repertoires from subjects exposed to, actively infected with, or recovered from COVID-19. The material from the prospective study consisted of cDNA or gDNA derived from T cells, B-cell-depleted T cells, or PBMCs. The sample metadata nearly always contained a de-identified subject ID, COVID-19 status, age in years and sex. The samples were drawn from the first 160 participants of the ongoing ImmuneRACE study and from about 1,200 subjects provided by 6 global collaborators.

With respect to this clone: Its antigen remains unidentified. No qualities accompany the bases; no much larger clone lies one base away.

TCRbeta CDR3 regions were amplified from genomic DNA using the immunoSEQ Assay, a bias-controlled multiplex PCR. Processing in the source paper ran as follows. Within the assay, amplification of reference gene primers was used to estimate how many nucleated cells each sample contained. To quantify the absolute abundance of each unique TCRbeta CDR3 rearrangement, sequence reads were collapsed and filtered. For each sample, productive Simpson clonality was calculated by taking the square root of Simpson's diversity index across productive rearrangements. TCRdb took over this immuneACCESS table, retaining in-frame rearrangements with V and J assigned. Such tables are incomplete; in checked studies, under half of the missing clones stem from an unresolved V gene, and the remainder is unexplained. The DNA was the basis for D and trimming; V, J and clone size are from that table. In all, the sample holds 110,000 to 150,000 clones, and 84% of those were seen once. Under 7% of the sample is held by the ten biggest clonotypes.

In the prospective study, participants were roughly 18 to 95 years old, resided in approximately 25 geographic areas of the United States, and were enrolled through a virtual design. In the prospective study, cohorts were assigned on the basis of participant-reported clinical history obtained from a screening survey and a study questionnaire. Mobile phlebotomists in the prospective study collected whole blood, serum and a nasopharyngeal or oropharyngeal swab from every participant. Additional blood draws and questionnaires over an approximately two-month period could optionally be provided by prospective study participants. Before DNA extraction, prospective study blood samples were shipped either frozen or at room temperature. The research as a whole found: Clinical and demographic metadata were provided uncurated, with the amount varying by source and participant.

Specimen: PBMCs or T cells enriched from blood (not recorded which). This TCR was sampled from a man aged 35 to 55 with acute COVID-19.

The sequence in DNA is TGCGCCAGCAGCTTGCCCAGGGGTGAGACCCAGTACTTC. This sequence encodes CASSLPRGETQYF. Recombination linked TRBV5-1 to TRBJ2-5, with a tentative D gene TRBD1 over 6 matching bases. Trimming takes 1 base from V and 5 bases from J, and the germline ends sit 9 bases apart. From the cysteine through the phenylalanine, the CDR3 covers 13 amino acids. The only DNA kept is the CDR3, 39 bases in frame from the first base. In the germline V gene, CDR1 corresponds to SGHRS and CDR2 to YFSETQ.